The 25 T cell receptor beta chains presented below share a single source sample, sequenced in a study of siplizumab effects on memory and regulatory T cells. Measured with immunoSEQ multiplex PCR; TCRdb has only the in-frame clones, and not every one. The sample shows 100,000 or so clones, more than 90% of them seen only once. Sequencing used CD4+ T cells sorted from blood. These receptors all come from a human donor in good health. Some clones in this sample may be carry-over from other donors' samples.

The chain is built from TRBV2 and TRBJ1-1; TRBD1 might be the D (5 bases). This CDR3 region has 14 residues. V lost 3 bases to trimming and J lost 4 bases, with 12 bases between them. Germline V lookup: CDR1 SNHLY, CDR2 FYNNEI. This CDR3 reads CASSEWGRGTEAFF. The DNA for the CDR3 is TGTGCCAGCAGTGAGTGGGGCCGAGGCACTGAAGCTTTCTTT. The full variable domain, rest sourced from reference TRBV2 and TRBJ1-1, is EPEVTQTPSHQVTQMGQEVILRCVPISNHLYFYWYRQILGQKVEFLVSFYNNEISEKSEIFDDQFSVERPDGSNFTLKIRSTKLEDSAMYFCASSEWGRGTEAFFGQGTRLTVV.

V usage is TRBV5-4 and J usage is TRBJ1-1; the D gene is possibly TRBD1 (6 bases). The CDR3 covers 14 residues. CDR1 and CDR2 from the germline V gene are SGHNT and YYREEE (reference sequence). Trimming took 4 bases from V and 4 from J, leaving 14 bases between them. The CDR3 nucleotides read TGTGCCAGCAGCCAACAAACAGGGTTCACTGAAGCTTTCTTT. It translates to CASSQQTGFTEAFF.

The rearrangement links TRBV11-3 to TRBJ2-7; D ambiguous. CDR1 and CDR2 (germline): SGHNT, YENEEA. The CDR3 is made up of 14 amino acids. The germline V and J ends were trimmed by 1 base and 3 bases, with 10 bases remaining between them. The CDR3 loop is CASSLGAASYEQYF. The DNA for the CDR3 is TGTGCCAGCAGCTTAGGGGCAGCCAGCTACGAGCAGTACTTC.

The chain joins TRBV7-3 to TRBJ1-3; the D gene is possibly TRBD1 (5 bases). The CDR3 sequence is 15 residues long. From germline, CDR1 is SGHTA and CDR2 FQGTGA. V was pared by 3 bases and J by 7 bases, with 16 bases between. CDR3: CASSLEGRKGNTIYF. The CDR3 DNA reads TGTGCCAGCAGCTTGGAGGGGCGTAAGGGGAACACCATATATTTT.

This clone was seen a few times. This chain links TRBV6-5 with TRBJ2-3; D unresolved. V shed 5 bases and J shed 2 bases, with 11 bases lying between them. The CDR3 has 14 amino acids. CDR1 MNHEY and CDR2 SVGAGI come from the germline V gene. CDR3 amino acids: CASSRSLLTDTQYF. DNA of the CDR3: TGTGCCAGCAGTCGGTCGCTGCTCACAGATACGCAGTATTTT.

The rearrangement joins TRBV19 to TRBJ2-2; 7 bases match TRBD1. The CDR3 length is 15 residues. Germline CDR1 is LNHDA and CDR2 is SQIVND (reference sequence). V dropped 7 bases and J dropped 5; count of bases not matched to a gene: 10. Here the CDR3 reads CASNSGQGVTGELFF. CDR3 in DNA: TGTGCCAGTAATTCGGGGCAGGGGGTGACCGGGGAGCTGTTTTTT.

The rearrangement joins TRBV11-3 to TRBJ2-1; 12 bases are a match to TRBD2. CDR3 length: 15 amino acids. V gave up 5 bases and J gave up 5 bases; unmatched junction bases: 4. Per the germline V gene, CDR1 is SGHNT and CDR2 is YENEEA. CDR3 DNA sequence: TGTGCCAGCAGCCACCGGACTAGCGGGGACAATGAGCAGTTCTTC. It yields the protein CASSHRTSGDNEQFF.

The CDR3 loop reads CASSEGKYF. The DNA of the CDR3 is TGTGCCAGTAGTGAGGGAAAGTACTTC. V and J are TRBV19 and TRBJ2-7; D may be TRBD2 (5 bases). The CDR3 is 9 amino acids. V lost 5 bases to trimming and J lost 11 bases, with 7 bases between them. From germline, CDR1 is LNHDA and CDR2 SQIVND (reference sequence).

DNA of the CDR3: TGTGCCAGCCAAGACGGACCCTTCCTGAATGAGCAGTTCTTC. The encoded protein is CASQDGPFLNEQFF. This sequence joins TRBV18 and TRBJ2-1; no firm D call. V shed 8 bases and J shed 7 bases, with 18 bases lying between them. The CDR3 has 14 residues. Germline CDR1 is KGHSH and CDR2 is LQKENI.

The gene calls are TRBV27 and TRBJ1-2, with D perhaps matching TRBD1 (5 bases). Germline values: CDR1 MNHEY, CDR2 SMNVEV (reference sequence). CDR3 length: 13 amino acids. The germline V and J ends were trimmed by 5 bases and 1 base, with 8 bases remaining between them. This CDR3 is CASSRDGNYGYTF. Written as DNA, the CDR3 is TGTGCCAGCAGTAGGGACGGTAACTATGGCTACACCTTC.

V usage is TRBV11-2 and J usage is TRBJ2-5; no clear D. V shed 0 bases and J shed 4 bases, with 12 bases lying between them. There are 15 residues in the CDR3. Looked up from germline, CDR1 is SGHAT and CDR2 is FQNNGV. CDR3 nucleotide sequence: TGTGCCAGCAGCTTAGATCAGCGCCCCCCAGAGACCCAGTACTTC. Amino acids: CASSLDQRPPETQYF.

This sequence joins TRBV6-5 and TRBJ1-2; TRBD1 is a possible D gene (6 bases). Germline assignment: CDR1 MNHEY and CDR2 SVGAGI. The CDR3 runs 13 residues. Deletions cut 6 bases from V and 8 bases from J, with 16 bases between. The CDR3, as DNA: TGTGCCAGCAGGATTCAGGGGCGGTGGGGCTACACCTTC. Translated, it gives CASRIQGRWGYTF.

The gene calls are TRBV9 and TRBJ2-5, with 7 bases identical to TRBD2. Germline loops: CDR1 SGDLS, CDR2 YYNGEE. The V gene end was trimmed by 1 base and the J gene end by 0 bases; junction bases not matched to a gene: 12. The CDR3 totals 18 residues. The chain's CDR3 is CASSVPASGGGYQETQYF. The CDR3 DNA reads TGTGCCAGCAGCGTACCGGCTAGCGGAGGAGGGTACCAAGAGACCCAGTACTTC.

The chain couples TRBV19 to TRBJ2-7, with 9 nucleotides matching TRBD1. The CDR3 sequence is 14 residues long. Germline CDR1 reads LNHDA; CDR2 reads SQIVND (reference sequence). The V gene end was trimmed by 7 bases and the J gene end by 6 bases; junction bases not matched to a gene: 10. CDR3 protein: CASTQGQGALEQYF. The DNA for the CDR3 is TGTGCCAGTACACAGGGACAGGGAGCACTCGAGCAGTACTTC. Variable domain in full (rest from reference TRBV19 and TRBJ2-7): DGGITQSPKYLFRKEGQNVTLSCEQNLNHDAMYWYRQDPGQGLRLIYYSQIVNDFQKGDIAEGYSVSREKKESFPLTVTSAQKNPTAFYLCASTQGQGALEQYFGPGTRLTVT.

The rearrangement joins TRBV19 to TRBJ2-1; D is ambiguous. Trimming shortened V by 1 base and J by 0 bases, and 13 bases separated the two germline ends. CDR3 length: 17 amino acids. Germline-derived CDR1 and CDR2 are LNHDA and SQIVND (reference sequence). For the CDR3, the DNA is TGTGCCAGTAGTATAGGTCGCCTGGGGAACTCCTACAATGAGCAGTTCTTC. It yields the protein CASSIGRLGNSYNEQFF.

CDR3 loop: CASSVAWSDEQYF. Written as DNA, the CDR3 is TGTGCCAGCAGCGTAGCATGGTCTGATGAGCAGTACTTC. The chain carries TRBV9 and TRBJ2-7; D unresolved. This CDR3 has 13 residues. Between the trimmed V and J ends, which lost 0 bases and 7 bases, there was a span of 11 bases. Per germline, CDR1 SGDLS and CDR2 YYNGEE.

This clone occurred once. The CDR3 DNA reads as TGTGCCAGCAGTCCCTCCGGGGGCAGGGAGCAAGAGACCCAGTACTTC. Translation: CASSPSGGREQETQYF. The rearrangement joins TRBV27 to TRBJ2-5; the D gene could be TRBD1 or TRBD2 (6 bases each). The CDR3 contains 16 residues. The V and J ends lost 5 bases and 2 bases respectively, with 18 bases between them. The germline gives CDR1 MNHEY, CDR2 SMNVEV (reference sequence).

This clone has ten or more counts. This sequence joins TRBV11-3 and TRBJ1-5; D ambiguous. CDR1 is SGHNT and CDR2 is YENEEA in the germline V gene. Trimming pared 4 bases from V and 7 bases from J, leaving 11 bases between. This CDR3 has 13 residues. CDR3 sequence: CASSCTADQPQHF. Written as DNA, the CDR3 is TGTGCCAGCAGCTGCACAGCTGACCAGCCCCAGCATTTT.

The CDR3 protein is CSVATGYTEAFF. CDR3 sequence (DNA): TGCAGCGTCGCTACAGGGTACACTGAAGCTTTCTTT. The V gene is TRBV29-1, the J gene TRBJ1-1, with D possibly being TRBD1 (6 bases). The germline CDR1 and CDR2 sequences are SQVTM and ANQGSEA. There are 12 residues in the CDR3. V was shortened by 6 bases and J by 3 bases, with 11 bases between the two germline ends.

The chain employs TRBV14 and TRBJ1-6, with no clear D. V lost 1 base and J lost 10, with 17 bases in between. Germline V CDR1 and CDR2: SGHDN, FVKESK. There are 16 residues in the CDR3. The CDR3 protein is CASSQAPSRFASPLHF. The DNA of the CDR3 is TGTGCCAGCAGCCAAGCTCCCTCCCGTTTTGCATCACCCCTCCACTTT.

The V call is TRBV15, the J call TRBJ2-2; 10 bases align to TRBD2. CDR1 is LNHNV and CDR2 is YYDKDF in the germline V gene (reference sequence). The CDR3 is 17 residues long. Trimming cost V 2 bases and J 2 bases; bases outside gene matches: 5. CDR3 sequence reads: CATSRYGLAVNTGELFF. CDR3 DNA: TGTGCCACCAGCAGATATGGACTAGCGGTAAACACCGGGGAGCTGTTTTTT.

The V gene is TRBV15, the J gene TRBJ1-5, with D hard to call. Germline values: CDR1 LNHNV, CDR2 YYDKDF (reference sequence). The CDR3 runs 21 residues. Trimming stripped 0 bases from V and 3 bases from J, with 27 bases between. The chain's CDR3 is CATSRDGPRSFTIRVNQPQHF. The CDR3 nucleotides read TGTGCCACCAGCAGAGATGGCCCCCGGAGTTTTACCATTCGTGTCAATCAGCCCCAGCATTTT. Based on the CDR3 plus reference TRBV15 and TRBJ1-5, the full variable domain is DAMVIQNPRYQVTQFGKPVTLSCSQTLNHNVMYWYQQKSSQAPKLLFHYYDKDFNNEADTPDNFQSRRPNTSFCFLDIRSPGLGDTAMYLCATSRDGPRSFTIRVNQPQHFGDGTRLSIL.

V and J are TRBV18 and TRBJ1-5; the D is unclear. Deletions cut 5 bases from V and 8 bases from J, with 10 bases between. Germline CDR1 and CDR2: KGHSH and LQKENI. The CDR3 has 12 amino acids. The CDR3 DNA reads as TGTGCCAGCTCATCCTCTAAGGAGCCCCAGCATTTT. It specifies CASSSSKEPQHF.

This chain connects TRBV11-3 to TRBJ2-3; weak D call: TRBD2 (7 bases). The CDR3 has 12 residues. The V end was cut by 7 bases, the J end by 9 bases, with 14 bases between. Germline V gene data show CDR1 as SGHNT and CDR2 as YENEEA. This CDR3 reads CASKGGGDTQYF. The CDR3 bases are TGTGCCAGCAAAGGGGGGGGTGACACGCAGTATTTT.

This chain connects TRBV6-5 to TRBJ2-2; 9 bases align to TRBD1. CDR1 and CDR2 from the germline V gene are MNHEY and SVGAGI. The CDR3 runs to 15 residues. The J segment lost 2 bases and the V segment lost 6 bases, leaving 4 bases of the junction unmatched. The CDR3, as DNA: TGTGCCAGCAGCAGACAGGGGGGTAACACCGGGGAGCTGTTTTTT. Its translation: CASSRQGGNTGELFF.